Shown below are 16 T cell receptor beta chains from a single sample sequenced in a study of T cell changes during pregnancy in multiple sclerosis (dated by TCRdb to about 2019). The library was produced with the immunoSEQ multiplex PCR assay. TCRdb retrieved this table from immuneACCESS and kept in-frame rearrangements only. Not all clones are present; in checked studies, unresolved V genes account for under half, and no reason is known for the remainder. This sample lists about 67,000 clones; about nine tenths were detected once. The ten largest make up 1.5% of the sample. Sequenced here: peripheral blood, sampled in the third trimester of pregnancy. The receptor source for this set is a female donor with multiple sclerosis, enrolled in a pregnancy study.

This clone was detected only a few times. The CDR3 sequence is CASSLISHSGAGELFF. CDR3 in DNA: TGTGCCAGCAGCTTGATCTCCCATTCGGGGGCCGGGGAGCTGTTTTTT. The chain uses TRBV5-8 and TRBJ2-2; perhaps TRBD2 as D (6 bases). This CDR3 spans 16 amino acids. Germline values: CDR1 SGHTS, CDR2 YDEGEE. Trimming cost V 1 base and J 6 bases, with 16 bases left between them. Full variable domain (outside the CDR3, taken from reference TRBV5-8 and TRBJ2-2): EAGVTQSPTHLIKTRGQQATLRCSPISGHTSVYWYQQALGLGLQFLLWYDEGEERNRGNFPPRFSGRQFPNYSSELNVNALELEDSALYLCASSLISHSGAGELFFGEGSRLTVL.

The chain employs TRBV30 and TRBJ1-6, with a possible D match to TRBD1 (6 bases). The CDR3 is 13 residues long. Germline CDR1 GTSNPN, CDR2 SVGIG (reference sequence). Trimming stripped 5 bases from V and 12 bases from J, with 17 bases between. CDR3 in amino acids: CAWGQNFQGPLHF. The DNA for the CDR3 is TGTGCCTGGGGACAGAACTTCCAGGGACCCCTCCACTTT.

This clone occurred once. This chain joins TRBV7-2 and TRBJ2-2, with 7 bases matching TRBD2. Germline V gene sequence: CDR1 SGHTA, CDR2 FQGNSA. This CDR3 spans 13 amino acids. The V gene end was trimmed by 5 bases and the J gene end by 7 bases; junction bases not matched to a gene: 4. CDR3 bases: TGTGCCAGCAGCCCGCGGACTAGCGGGGAGCTGTTTTTT. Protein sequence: CASSPRTSGELFF.

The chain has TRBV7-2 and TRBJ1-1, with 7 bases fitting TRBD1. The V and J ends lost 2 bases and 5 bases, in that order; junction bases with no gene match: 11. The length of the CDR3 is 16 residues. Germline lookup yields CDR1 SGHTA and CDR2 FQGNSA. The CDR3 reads CASSLYPGDRVTEAFF. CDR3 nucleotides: TGTGCCAGCAGCTTATACCCGGGGGACAGAGTGACTGAAGCTTTCTTT.

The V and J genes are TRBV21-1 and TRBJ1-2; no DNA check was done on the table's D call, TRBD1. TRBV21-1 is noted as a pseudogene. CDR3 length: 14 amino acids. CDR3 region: CASSAKDRVGGYTF. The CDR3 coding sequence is TGTGCCAGCAGCGCGAAAGACAGGGTAGGTGGCTACACCTTC.

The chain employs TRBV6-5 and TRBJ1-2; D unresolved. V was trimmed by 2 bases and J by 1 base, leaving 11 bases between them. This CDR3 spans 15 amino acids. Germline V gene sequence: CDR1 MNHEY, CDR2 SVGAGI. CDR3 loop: CASSYSPGINYGYTF. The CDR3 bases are TGTGCCAGCAGTTACAGTCCGGGGATTAACTATGGCTACACCTTC.

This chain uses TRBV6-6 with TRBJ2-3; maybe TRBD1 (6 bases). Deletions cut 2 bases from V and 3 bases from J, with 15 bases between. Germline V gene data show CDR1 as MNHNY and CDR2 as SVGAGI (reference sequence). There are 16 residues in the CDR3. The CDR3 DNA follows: TGTGCCAGCAGTTACCGTACAGGGTCTAGTACAGATACGCAGTATTTT. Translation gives CASSYRTGSSTDTQYF.

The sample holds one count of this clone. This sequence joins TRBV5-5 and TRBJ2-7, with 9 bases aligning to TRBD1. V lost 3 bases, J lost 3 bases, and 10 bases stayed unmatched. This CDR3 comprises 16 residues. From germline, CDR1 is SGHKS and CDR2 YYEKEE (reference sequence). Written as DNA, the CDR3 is TGTGCCAGCAGCTCCCTAATCTGGGACAGGGTCTACGAGCAGTACTTC. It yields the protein CASSSLIWDRVYEQYF.

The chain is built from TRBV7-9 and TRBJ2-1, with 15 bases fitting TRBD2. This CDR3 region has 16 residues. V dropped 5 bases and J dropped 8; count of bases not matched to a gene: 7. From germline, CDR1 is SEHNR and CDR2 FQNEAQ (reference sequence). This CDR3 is CASSGWTSGGADEQFF. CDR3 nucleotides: TGTGCCAGCAGCGGGTGGACTAGCGGGGGGGCGGATGAGCAGTTCTTC. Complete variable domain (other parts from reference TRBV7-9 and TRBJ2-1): DTGVSQNPRHKITKRGQNVTFRCDPISEHNRLYWYRQTLGQGPEFLTYFQNEAQLEKSRLLSDRFSAERPKGSFSTLEIQRTEQGDSAMYLCASSGWTSGGADEQFFGPGTRLTVL.

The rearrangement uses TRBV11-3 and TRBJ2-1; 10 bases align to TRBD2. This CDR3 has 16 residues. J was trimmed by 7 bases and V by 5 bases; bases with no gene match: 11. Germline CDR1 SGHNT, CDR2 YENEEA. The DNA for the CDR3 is TGTGCCAGCAGCGGACCGCTAGCGGGAGCTGGAAATGAGCAGTTCTTC. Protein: CASSGPLAGAGNEQFF.

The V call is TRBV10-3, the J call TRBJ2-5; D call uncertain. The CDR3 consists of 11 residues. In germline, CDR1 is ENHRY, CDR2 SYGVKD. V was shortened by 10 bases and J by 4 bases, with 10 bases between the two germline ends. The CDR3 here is CATESGETQYF. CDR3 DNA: TGTGCCACCGAATCGGGAGAGACCCAGTACTTC.

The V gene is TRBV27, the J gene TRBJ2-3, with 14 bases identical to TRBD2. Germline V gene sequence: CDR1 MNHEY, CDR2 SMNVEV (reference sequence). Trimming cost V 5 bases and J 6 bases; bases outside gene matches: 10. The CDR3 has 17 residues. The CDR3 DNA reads TGTGCCAGCAGTCCGACTAGCGGGGGGGCCGCAGGGGATACGCAGTATTTT. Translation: CASSPTSGGAAGDTQYF.

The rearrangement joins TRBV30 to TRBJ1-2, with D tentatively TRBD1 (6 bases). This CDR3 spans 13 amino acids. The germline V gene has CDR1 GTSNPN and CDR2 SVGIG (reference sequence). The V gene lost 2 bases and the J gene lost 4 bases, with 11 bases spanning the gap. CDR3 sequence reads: CAWSRQEAYGYTF. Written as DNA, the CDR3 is TGTGCCTGGAGTAGACAGGAGGCCTATGGCTACACCTTC.

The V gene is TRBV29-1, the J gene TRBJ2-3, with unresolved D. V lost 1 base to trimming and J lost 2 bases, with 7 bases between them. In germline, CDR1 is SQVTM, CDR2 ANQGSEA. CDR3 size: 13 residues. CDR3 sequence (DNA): TGCAGCGTTGAAGGGGCAGTCACAGATACGCAGTATTTT. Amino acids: CSVEGAVTDTQYF.

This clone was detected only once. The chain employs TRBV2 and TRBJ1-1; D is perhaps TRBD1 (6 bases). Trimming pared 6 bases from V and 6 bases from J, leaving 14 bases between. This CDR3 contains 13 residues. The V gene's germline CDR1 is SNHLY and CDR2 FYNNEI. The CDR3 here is CASRTTGRAEAFF. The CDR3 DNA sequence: TGTGCCAGCAGAACCACAGGGAGGGCTGAAGCTTTCTTT.

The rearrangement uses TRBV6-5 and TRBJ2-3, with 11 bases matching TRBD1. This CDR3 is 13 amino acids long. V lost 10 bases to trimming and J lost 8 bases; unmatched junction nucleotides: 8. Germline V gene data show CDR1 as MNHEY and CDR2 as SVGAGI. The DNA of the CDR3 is TGTGCCACCCGGACAGGGGGCGAGGTTACGCAGTATTTT. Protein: CATRTGGEVTQYF.